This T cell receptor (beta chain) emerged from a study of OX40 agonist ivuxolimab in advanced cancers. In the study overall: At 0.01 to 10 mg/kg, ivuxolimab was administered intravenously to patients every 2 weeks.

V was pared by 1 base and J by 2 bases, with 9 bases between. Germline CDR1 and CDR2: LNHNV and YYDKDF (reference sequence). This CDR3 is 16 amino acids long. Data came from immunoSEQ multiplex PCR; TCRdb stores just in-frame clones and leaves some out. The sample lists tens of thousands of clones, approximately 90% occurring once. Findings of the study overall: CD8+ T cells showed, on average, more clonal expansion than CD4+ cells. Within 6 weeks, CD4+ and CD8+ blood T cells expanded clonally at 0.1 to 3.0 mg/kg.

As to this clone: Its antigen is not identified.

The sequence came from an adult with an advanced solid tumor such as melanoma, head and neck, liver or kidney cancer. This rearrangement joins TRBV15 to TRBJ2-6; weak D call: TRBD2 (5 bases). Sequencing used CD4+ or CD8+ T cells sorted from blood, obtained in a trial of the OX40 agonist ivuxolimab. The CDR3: CATSRGVGAGANVLTF. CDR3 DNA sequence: TGTGCCACCAGCAGAGGCGTGGGAGCTGGGGCCAACGTCCTGACTTTC.